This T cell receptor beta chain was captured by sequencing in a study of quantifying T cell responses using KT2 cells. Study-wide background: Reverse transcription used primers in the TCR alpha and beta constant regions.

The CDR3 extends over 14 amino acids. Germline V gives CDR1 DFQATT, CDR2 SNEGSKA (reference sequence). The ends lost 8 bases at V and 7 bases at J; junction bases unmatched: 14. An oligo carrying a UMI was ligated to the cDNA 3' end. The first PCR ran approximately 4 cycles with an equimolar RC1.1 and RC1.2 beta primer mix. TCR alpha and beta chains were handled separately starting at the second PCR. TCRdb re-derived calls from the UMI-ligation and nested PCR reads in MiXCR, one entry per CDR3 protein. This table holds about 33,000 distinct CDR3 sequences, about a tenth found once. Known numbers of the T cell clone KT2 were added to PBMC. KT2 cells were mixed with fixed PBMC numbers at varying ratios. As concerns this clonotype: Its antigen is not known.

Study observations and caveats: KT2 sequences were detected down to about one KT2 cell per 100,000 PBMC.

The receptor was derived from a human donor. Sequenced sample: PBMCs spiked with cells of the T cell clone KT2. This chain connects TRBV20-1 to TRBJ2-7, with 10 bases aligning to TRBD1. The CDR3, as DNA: TGCAGTTCATTTAAGGGGACAGGGGTCGGGGAGCAGTACTTC. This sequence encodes CSSFKGTGVGEQYF.